This T cell receptor beta chain was recorded in a study of OX40 agonist ivuxolimab in advanced cancers. Study background: Patients took ivuxolimab, an agonistic anti-OX40 (CD134) antibody. Findings of the study overall: The investigators did not determine what antigen specificity the expanded peripheral T cells had.

Repertoires were generated with immunoSEQ multiplex PCR, while TCRdb's copy carries only in-frame clones and drops some. The table lists 65,000 to 85,000 clones, around four fifths of them singletons. About this clone itself: The target antigen is unknown.

With V trimmed by 2 bases and J by 8 bases, 10 bases remained unmatched. CDR1 is MNHNY and CDR2 is SVGAGI in the germline V gene (reference sequence). This CDR3 contains 15 residues. V gene TRBV6-6 combines with J gene TRBJ1-2; 8 nucleotides line up with TRBD1. The sample consisted of CD4+ or CD8+ T cells sorted from blood, taken in a trial of the OX40 agonist ivuxolimab. The clonotype originates from an adult with an advanced solid tumor such as melanoma, head and neck, liver or kidney cancer. The CDR3 DNA reads as TGTGCCAGCAGTTACCCTACTGACAGGGGAGAAGGCTACACCTTC. It is translated as CASSYPTDRGEGYTF.